This T cell receptor beta chain was found in a study of CD8 T cells in ankylosing spondylitis. Each CDR3 protein is one row after TCRdb ran MiXCR on the 5' RACE reads. The data hold some 840,000 distinct CDR3 sequences, with about 12% observed a single time. General study points: Ankylosing spondylitis blood seemed to carry a telltale TCR beta motif made of eight highly homologous variants.

The CDR3 contains 18 residues. Trimming took off 0 bases at V and 5 bases at J, with 19 bases between the two ends. The germline V gene has CDR1 MGHRA and CDR2 YSYEKL. About this clonotype itself: Its cognate antigen is unknown.

The TCR was taken from a male donor with ankylosing spondylitis. The specimen was blood, either unsorted or a sorted T cell fraction (not recorded which). The chain has TRBV4-1 and TRBJ2-2; tentatively, D is TRBD2 (7 bases). CDR3 DNA: TGCGCCAGCAGCCAAGACGCCAGACGGGGGGCGAGGACCGGGGAGCTGTTTTTT. Its protein is CASSQDARRGARTGELFF.